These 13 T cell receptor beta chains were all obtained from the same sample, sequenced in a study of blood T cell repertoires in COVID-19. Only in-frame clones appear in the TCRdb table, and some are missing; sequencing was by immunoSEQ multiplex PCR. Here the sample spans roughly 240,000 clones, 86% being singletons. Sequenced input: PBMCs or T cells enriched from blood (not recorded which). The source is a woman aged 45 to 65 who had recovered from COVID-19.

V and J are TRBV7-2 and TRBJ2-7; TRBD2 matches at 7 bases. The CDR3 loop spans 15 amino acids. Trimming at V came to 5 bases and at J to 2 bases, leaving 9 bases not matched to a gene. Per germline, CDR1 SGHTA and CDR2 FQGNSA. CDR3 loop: CASSPTPGTTYEQYF. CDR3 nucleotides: TGTGCCAGCAGCCCCACCCCCGGGACTACCTACGAGCAGTACTTC.

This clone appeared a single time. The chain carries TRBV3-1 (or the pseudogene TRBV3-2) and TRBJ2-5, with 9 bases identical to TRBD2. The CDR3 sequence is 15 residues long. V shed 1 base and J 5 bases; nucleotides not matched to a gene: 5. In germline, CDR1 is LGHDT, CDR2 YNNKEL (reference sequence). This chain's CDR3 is CASSQAAGGGETQYF. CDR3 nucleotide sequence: TGTGCCAGCAGCCAAGCAGCGGGGGGTGGGGAGACCCAGTACTTC.

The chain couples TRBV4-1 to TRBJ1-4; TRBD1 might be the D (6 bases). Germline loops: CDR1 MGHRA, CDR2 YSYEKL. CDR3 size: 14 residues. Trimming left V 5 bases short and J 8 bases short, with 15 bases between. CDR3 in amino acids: CASSASGEWEKLFF. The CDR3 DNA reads TGCGCCAGCAGCGCATCAGGGGAATGGGAAAAACTGTTTTTT.

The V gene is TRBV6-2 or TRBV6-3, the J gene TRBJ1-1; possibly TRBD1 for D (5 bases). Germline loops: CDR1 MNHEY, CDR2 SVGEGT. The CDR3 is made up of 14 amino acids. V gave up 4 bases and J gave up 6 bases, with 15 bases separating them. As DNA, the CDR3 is TGTGCCAGCAGTTTTTATCCCCCGGGGGCTGAAGCTTTCTTT. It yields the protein CASSFYPPGAEAFF.

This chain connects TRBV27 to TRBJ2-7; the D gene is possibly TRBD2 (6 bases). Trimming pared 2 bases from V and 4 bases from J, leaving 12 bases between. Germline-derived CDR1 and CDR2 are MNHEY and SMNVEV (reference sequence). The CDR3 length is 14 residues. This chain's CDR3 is CASSLIAAGYEQYF. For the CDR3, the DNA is TGTGCCAGCAGTTTAATCGCCGCGGGATACGAGCAGTACTTC.

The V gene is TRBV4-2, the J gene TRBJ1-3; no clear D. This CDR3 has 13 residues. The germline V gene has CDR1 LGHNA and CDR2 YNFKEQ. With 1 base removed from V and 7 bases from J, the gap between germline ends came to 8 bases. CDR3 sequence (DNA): TGTGCCAGCAGCCAAGTCGACTCGAACACCATATATTTT. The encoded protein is CASSQVDSNTIYF.

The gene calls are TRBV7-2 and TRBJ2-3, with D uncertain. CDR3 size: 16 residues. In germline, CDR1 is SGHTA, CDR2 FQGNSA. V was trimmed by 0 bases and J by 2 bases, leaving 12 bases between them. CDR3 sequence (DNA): TGTGCCAGCAGCTTAGCGAATCTCGGTATCACAGATACGCAGTATTTT. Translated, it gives CASSLANLGITDTQYF.

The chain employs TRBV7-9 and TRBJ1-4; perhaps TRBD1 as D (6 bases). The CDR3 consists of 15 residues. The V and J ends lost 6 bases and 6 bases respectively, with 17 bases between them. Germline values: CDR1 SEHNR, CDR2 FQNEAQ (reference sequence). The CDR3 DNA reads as TGTGCCAGCAGGCGTTCAGGGGCCTTTGATGAAAAACTGTTTTTT. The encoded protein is CASRRSGAFDEKLFF.

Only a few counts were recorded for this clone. This CDR3 is CASSILGGAFGELFF. The CDR3 DNA reads as TGTGCCAGTAGTATTTTAGGGGGCGCGTTCGGGGAGCTGTTTTTT. V and J are TRBV19 and TRBJ2-2, with 7 bases fitting TRBD1. Germline CDR1 LNHDA, CDR2 SQIVND (reference sequence). This CDR3 contains 15 residues. Trimming removed 3 bases from V and 7 bases from J; junction bases left unmatched: 8. The whole variable domain, remainder taken from reference TRBV19 and TRBJ2-2, is DGGITQSPKYLFRKEGQNVTLSCEQNLNHDAMYWYRQDPGQGLRLIYYSQIVNDFQKGDIAEGYSVSREKKESFPLTVTSAQKNPTAFYLCASSILGGAFGELFFGEGSRLTVL.

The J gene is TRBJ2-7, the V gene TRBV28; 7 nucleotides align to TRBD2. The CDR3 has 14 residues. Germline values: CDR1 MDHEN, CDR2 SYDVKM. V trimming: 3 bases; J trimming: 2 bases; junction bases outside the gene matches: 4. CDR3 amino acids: CASSLRERTYEQYF. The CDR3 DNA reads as TGTGCCAGCAGTTTGCGGGAGAGGACCTACGAGCAGTACTTC.

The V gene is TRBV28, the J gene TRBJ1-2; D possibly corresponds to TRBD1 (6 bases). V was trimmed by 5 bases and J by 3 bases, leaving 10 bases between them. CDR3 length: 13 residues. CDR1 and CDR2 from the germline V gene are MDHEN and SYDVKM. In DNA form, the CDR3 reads TGTGCCAGCAGTCTGGACAGCTACTATGGCTACACCTTC. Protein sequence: CASSLDSYYGYTF.

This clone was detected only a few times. In nucleotides, the CDR3 is TGTGCCAGCAGCCTGACAAAAATGAACACTGAAGCTTTCTTT. Encoded protein: CASSLTKMNTEAFF. The rearrangement links TRBV6-5 to TRBJ1-1; D remains ambiguous. With 6 bases removed from V and 0 bases from J, the gap between germline ends came to 11 bases. Germline CDR1 MNHEY, CDR2 SVGAGI. The CDR3 totals 14 residues.

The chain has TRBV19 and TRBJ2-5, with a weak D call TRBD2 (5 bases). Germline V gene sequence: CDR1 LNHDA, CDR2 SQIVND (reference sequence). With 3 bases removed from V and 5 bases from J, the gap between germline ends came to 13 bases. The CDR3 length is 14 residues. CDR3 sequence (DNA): TGTGCCAGTAGTATCAGAGGGCGAGGGGAGACCCAGTACTTC. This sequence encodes CASSIRGRGETQYF.